This T cell receptor beta chain was obtained from a study of blood T cell repertoires in COVID-19. Study context: Acute and convalescent COVID-19 samples came from the United States, Italy and Spain. In each case, the material was cDNA or gDNA derived from T cells, B-cell-depleted T cells, or PBMCs.

In the authors' methods: Reference gene primer amplification yielded estimated nucleated cell counts. The data were produced by immunoSEQ multiplex PCR, yet TCRdb's version contains in-frame clones alone and is incomplete. The V and J calls and clone size come from that table; D and trimming were worked out from the DNA. The data contain roughly 120,000 clones, about nine tenths of them singletons. Germline V lookup: CDR1 LGHDT, CDR2 YNNKEL (reference sequence). There are 14 residues in the CDR3. Trimming removed 0 bases at V and 6 bases at J, with 10 bases between. The TCR comes from a man in his forties with acute or convalescent COVID-19. The sample was peripheral blood. The rearrangement uses TRBV3-1 (or the pseudogene TRBV3-2) and TRBJ2-3, with no clear D. CDR3 DNA: TGTGCCAGCAGCCAAGATGCTCCAGGTGATACGCAGTATTTT. Translating it yields CASSQDAPGDTQYF.